This TCR beta chain appears in the sequencing data of a study of blood T cell repertoires in COVID-19. Study summary: The study drew acute and convalescent COVID-19 samples from the United States, Italy and Spain. PBMCs, B-cell-depleted T cells, or T cells were the source of the cDNA or gDNA that made up the material.

Original handling: The assay estimated nucleated cells by amplifying reference gene primers. TCRdb keeps only in-frame clones here, not all; method: immunoSEQ multiplex PCR. That table is the source of V, J and clone size, and D and trimming were worked out from the DNA. Of fewer than 130,000 clones in the sample, roughly 79% are singletons; the top ten hold roughly 17%. The CDR3 is 14 amino acids. Germline values: CDR1 SGDLS, CDR2 YYNGEE. Trimming took 0 bases from V and 4 from J; bases not matched to a gene: 2. Input material: peripheral blood. The TCR was taken from a woman older than 75 with active or convalescent COVID-19. The chain combines TRBV9 with TRBJ2-5, with 8 nucleotides matching TRBD1. The chain's CDR3 is CASSVGTGSETQYF. In DNA form, the CDR3 reads TGTGCCAGCAGCGTAGGGACAGGGTCAGAGACCCAGTACTTC.